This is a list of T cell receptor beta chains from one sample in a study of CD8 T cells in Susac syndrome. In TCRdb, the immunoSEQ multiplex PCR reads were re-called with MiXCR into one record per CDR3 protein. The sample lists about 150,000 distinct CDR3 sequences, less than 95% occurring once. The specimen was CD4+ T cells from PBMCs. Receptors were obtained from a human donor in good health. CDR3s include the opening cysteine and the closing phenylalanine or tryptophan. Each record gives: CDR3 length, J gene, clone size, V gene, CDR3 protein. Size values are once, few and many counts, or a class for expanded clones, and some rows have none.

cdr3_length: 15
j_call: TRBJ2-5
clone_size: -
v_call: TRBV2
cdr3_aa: CASTRTGSQKETQYF

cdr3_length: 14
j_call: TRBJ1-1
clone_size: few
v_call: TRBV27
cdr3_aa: CASSIGTGYTEAFF

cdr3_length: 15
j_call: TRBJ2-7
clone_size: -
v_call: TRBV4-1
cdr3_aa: CASSQGLAGFYEQYF

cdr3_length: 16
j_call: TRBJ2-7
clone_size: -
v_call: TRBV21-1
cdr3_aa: CASSNYRGLVNYEQYF

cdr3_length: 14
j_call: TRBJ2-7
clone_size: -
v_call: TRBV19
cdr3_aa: CASSPDRGRYEQYF

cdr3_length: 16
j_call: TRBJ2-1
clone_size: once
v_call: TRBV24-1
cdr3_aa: CATSDASSGSGYEQFF

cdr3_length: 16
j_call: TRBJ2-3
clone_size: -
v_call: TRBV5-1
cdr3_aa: CASSHGLGRIQDTQYF

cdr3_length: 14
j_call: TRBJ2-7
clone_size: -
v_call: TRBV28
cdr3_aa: CASSLSAASYEQYF

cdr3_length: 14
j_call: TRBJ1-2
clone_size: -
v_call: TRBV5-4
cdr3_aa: CASSPPQVGYGYTF

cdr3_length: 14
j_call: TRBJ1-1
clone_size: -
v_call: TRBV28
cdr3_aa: CASSLYDKNTEAFF

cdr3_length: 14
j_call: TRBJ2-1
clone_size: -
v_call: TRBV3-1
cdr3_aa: CASSQGATYNEQFF

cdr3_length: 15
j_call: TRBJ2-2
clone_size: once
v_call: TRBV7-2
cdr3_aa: CASSFRAGYTGELFF

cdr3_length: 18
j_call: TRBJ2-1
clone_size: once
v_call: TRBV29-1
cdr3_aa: CSTRVWVGQGQSYNEQFF

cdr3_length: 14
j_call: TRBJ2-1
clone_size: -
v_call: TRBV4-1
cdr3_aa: CASRSPTGRNEQFF

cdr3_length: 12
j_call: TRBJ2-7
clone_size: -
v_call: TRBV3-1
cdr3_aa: CASSQVSYEQYF

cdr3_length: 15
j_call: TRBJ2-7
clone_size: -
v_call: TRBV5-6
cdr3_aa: CASSLNSQYTYEQYF

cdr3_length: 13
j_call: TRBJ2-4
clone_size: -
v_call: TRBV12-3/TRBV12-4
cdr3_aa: CASSLEGGNIQYF

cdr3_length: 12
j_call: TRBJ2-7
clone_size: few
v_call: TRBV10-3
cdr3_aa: CAIRAPTYEQYF

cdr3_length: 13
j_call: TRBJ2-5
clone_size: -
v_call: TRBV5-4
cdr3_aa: CASSLTGEETQYF

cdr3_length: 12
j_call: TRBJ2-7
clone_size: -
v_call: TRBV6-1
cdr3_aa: CASTTTVYEQYF

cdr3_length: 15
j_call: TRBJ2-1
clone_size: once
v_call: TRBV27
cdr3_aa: CASSFSSGSRNEQFF

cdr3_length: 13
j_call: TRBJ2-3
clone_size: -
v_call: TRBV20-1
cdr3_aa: CSARGPERDTQYF

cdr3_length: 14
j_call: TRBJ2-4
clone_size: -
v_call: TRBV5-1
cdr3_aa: CASSLGGREDIQYF

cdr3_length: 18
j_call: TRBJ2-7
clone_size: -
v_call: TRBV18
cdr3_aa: CASSPKSEVGLAGAEQYF

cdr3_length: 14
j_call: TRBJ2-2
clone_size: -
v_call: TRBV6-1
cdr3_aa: CASRGRGRGGELFF

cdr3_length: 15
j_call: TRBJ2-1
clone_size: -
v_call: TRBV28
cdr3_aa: CASSPPSTRYNEQFF

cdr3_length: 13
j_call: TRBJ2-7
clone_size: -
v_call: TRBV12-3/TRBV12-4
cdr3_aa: CASSLGGSYEQYF

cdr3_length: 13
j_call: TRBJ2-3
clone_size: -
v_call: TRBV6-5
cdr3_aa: CASSYQRGDTQYF

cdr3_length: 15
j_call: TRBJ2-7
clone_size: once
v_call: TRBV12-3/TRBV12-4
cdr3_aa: CASSIFAHLGYEQYF

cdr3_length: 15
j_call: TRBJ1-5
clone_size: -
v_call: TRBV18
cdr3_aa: CASSPQTDSNQPQHF